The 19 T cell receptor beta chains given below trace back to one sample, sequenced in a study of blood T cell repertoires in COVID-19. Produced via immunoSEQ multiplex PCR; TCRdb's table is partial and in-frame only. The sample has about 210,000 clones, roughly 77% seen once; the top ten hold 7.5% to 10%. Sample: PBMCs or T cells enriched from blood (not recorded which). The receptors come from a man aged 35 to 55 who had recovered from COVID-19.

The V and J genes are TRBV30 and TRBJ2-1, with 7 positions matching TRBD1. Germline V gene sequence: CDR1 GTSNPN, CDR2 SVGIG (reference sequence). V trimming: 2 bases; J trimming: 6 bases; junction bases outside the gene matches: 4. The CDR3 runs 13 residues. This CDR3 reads CAWSWTGANEQFF. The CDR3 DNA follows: TGTGCCTGGAGTTGGACAGGCGCCAATGAGCAGTTCTTC. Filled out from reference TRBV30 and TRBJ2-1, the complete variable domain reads SQTIHQWPATLVQPVGSPLSLECTVEGTSNPNLYWYRQAAGRGLQLLFYSVGIGQISSEVPQNLSASRPQDRQFILSSKKLLLSDSGFYLCAWSWTGANEQFFGPGTRLTVL.

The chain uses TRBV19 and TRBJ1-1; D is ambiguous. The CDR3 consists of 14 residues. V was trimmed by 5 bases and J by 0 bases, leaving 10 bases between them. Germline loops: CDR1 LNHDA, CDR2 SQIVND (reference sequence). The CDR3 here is CASSSGKMNTEAFF. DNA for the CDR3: TGTGCCAGTAGTTCAGGAAAAATGAACACTGAAGCTTTCTTT.

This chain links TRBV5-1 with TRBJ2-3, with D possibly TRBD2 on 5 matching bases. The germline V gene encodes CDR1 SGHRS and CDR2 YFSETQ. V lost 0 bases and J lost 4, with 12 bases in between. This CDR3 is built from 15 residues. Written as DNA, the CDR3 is TGCGCCAGCAGCTTGGGACTACATGCTTCAGATACGCAGTATTTT. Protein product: CASSLGLHASDTQYF.

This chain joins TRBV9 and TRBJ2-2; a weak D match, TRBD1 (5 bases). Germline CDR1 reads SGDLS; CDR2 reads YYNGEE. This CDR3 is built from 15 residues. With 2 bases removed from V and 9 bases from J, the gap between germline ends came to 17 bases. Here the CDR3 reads CASSVDPGHFRELFF. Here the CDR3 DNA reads TGTGCCAGCAGCGTTGATCCTGGACACTTTAGGGAGCTGTTTTTT.

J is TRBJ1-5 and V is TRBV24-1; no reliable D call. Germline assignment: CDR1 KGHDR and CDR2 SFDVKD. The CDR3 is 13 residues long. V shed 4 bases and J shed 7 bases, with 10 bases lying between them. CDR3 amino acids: CATSDLPGQPQHF. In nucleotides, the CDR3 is TGTGCCACCAGTGACTTACCGGGGCAGCCCCAGCATTTT.

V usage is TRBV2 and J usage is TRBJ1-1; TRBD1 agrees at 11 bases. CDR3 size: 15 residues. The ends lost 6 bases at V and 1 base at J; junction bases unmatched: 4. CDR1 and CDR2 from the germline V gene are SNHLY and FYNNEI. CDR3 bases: TGTGCCAGCAGCCGGGACAGGGGGTCGAACACTGAAGCTTTCTTT. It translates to CASSRDRGSNTEAFF.

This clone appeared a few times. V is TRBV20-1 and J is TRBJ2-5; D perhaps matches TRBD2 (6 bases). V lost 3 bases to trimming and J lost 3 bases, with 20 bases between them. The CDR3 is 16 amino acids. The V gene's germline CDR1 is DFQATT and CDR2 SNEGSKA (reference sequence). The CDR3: CSASQRSGSGKETQYF. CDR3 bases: TGCAGTGCTAGTCAGCGAAGCGGGTCAGGGAAAGAGACCCAGTACTTC.

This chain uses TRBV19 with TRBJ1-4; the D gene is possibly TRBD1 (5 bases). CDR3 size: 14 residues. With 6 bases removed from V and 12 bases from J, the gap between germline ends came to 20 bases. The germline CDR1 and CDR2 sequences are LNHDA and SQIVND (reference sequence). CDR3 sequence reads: CASRVGPGMKELFF. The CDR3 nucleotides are TGTGCCAGTAGGGTGGGGCCAGGGATGAAGGAACTGTTTTTT.

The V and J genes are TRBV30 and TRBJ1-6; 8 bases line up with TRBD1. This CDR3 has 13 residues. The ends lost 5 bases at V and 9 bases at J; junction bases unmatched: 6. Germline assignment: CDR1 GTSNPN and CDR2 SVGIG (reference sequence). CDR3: CAWSGTGGSPLHF. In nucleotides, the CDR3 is TGTGCCTGGTCCGGGACAGGAGGTTCACCCCTCCACTTT.

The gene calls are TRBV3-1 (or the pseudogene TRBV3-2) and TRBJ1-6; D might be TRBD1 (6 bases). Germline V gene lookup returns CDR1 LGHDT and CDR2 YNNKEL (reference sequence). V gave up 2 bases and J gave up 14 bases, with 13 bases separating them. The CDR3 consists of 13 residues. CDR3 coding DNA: TGTGCCAGCAGCCAATCCACAGGGAAGACCCTCCACTTT. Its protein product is CASSQSTGKTLHF.

CDR3 in amino acids: CASSWSGGSTEAFF. The CDR3 nucleotides are TGTGCCAGCAGTTGGTCCGGGGGAAGCACTGAAGCTTTCTTT. The V call is TRBV27, the J call TRBJ1-1; weak D call: TRBD1 (5 bases). Germline V CDR1 and CDR2: MNHEY, SMNVEV (reference sequence). The CDR3 runs 14 residues. Trimming removed 4 bases at V and 4 bases at J, with 13 bases between.

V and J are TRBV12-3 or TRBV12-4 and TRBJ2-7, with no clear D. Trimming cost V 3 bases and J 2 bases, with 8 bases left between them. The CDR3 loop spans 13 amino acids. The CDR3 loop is CASSFGQAYEQYF. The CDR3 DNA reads TGTGCCAGCAGTTTTGGGCAGGCCTACGAGCAGTACTTC.

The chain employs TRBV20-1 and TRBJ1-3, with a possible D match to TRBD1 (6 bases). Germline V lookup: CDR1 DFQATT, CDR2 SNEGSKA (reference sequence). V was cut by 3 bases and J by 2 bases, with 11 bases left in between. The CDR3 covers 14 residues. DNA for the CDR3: TGCAGTGCTAGTGGCAGGGGACCTGGAAACACCATATATTTT. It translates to CSASGRGPGNTIYF.

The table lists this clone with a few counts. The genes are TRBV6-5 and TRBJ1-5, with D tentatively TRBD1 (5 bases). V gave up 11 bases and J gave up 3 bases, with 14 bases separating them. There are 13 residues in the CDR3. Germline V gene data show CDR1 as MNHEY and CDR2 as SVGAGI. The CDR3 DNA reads TGTGCCGCACCGAAACAGGTCAATCAGCCCCAGCATTTT. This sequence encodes CAAPKQVNQPQHF.

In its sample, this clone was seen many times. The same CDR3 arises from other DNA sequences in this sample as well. The CDR3 region is CASSLTSGSYEQYF. Here the CDR3 DNA reads TGTGCCAGTAGTTTGACTAGCGGGAGTTACGAGCAGTACTTC. The chain combines TRBV19 with TRBJ2-7; TRBD2 aligns across 12 bases. In germline, CDR1 is LNHDA, CDR2 SQIVND (reference sequence). This CDR3 is 14 amino acids long. With 5 bases clipped from V and 4 bases from J, the junction kept 3 bases outside the gene matches.

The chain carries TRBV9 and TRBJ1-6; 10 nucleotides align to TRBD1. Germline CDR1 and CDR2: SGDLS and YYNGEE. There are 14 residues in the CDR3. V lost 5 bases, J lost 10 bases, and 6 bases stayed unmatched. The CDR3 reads CASRQGQGSSPLHF. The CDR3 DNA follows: TGTGCCAGCAGACAGGGACAGGGGAGCTCACCCCTCCACTTT.

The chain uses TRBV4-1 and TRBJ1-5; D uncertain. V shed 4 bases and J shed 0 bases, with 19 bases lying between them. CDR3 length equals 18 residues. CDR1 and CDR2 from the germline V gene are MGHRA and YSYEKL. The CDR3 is CASSLGMGAYHSNQPQHF. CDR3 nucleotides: TGCGCCAGCAGCCTCGGAATGGGCGCATACCATAGCAATCAGCCCCAGCATTTT.

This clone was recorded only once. CDR3 DNA: TGTGCCAGCAGCCAAGGCACCGGGACTAGCGTTTCCTACGAGCAGTACTTC. As protein: CASSQGTGTSVSYEQYF. The chain combines TRBV3-1 (or the pseudogene TRBV3-2) with TRBJ2-7; 10 bases are shared with TRBD2. This CDR3 contains 17 residues. J was trimmed by 1 base and V by 1 base; bases with no gene match: 7. Per the germline V gene, CDR1 is LGHDT and CDR2 is YNNKEL (reference sequence).

The CDR3 region has the DNA TGTGCCAGCAGCCCAAACAATGAGCAGTTCTTC. Translated, it gives CASSPNNEQFF. V and J are TRBV6-5 and TRBJ2-1; D unresolved. Trimming left V 6 bases short and J 5 bases short, with 5 bases between. Germline CDR1 reads MNHEY; CDR2 reads SVGAGI. The CDR3 is 11 amino acids.